A single sample gave rise to the 27 T cell receptor beta chains below, sequenced in a study of T cells expressing NK-cell markers. With the 5' RACE reads reprocessed, TCRdb shows one record per CDR3 protein and no DNA. The sample has approximately 550,000 distinct CDR3 sequences. Specimen: blood T cells: a sorted CD56 or NKG2C T cell subset, CD4+ or CD8+ T cells, or bulk PBMC T cells (not recorded which). All receptors derive from a young man in good health.

The chain couples TRBV12-3 or TRBV12-4 to TRBJ2-3; with no DNA, the TCRdb D assignment of TRBD2 cannot be verified. This CDR3 is 16 amino acids long. Here the CDR3 reads CASSLAHEREIDTQYF.

The J gene is TRBJ2-7, the V gene TRBV25-1; TCRdb selects TRBD1, and the lack of DNA leaves this call unchecked. CDR1 is MGHDK, CDR2 SYGVNS, per germline. The CDR3 is made up of 14 amino acids. The CDR3 loop reads CASSEGQGRNEQYF.

This rearrangement joins TRBV25-1 to TRBJ2-5; TCRdb names TRBD2, which stays unverified in the absence of DNA. Looked up from germline, CDR1 is MGHDK and CDR2 is SYGVNS. CDR3 size: 18 residues. The CDR3 protein is CASSEFKGLAGGQETQYF.

This rearrangement joins TRBV5-1 to TRBJ2-3; absent DNA, TCRdb's TRBD1 call cannot be checked. The germline CDR1 and CDR2 sequences are SGHRS and YFSETQ. This CDR3 region has 16 residues. This CDR3 reads CASSLAPDRFPDTQYF.

The chain couples TRBV2 to TRBJ2-2; the D call from TCRdb, TRBD1, cannot be confirmed without DNA. Per germline, CDR1 SNHLY and CDR2 FYNNEI. The CDR3 spans 15 residues. The CDR3 here is CASSESGQYTGELFF.

The gene calls are TRBV6-5 and TRBJ2-5. Germline V gives CDR1 MNHEY, CDR2 SVGAGI. The CDR3 has 16 amino acids. This CDR3 is CASSYSASQTQETQYF.

The chain combines TRBV24-1 with TRBJ1-2; no DNA is available, so the TRBD1 call from TCRdb remains unchecked. Germline CDR1 KGHDR, CDR2 SFDVKD. The CDR3 has 13 residues. CDR3 sequence reads: CATEQSPGEGYTF.

The CDR3 sequence is CASSLEGGRLYF. This chain uses TRBV7-9 with TRBJ2-7; TCRdb outputs TRBD1, but without DNA this stays unchecked. The CDR3 runs 12 residues. The germline V gene has CDR1 SEHNR and CDR2 FQNEAQ (reference sequence).

This chain uses TRBV10-1 with TRBJ1-1. CDR1 and CDR2 from the germline V gene are WNHNN and SYGVQD (reference sequence). This CDR3 comprises 14 residues. CDR3 amino acids: CASSDGRVNTEAFF.

This rearrangement joins TRBV12-3 or TRBV12-4 to TRBJ2-7; TCRdb designates TRBD1, a call that cannot be tested without DNA. The length of the CDR3 is 16 residues. The CDR3 protein is CASSLGPPGQGYEQYF.

The chain links TRBV7-8 to TRBJ2-3. Germline V gives CDR1 SGHVS, CDR2 FQNEAQ. This CDR3 contains 16 residues. The CDR3 here is CASSLGRGSGTDTQYF.

V gene TRBV6-1 combines with J gene TRBJ2-1; TCRdb picks TRBD2, but there is no DNA to check that call. Germline V gene sequence: CDR1 MNHNS, CDR2 SASEGT. The CDR3 runs 15 residues. CDR3 protein: CASSPRLAGNNEQFF.

The rearrangement joins TRBV5-6 to TRBJ2-5; absent DNA, TCRdb's TRBD1 call cannot be checked. The germline gives CDR1 SGHDT, CDR2 YYEEEE. This CDR3 has 15 amino acids. The CDR3 reads CASSPKGEVWETQYF.

The V call is TRBV12-3 or TRBV12-4, the J call TRBJ2-7; the D gene TCRdb calls, TRBD2, cannot be checked with no DNA. This CDR3 comprises 14 residues. The CDR3 reads CASSHSGNLGEQYF.

The chain joins TRBV7-9 to TRBJ2-1; TCRdb's D call of TRBD2 is untestable without DNA. CDR1 and CDR2 from the germline V gene are SEHNR and FQNEAQ (reference sequence). This CDR3 region has 15 residues. CDR3 amino acids: CASSITSGGYNEQFF.

The gene calls are TRBV6-2 or TRBV6-3 and TRBJ2-1; TCRdb indicates TRBD2, and absent DNA this call remains unverified. There are 17 residues in the CDR3. In germline, CDR1 is MNHEY, CDR2 SVGEGT. This CDR3 is CASSFRVAGGHDNEQFF.

This chain links TRBV30 with TRBJ2-7. Germline lookup yields CDR1 GTSNPN and CDR2 SVGIG (reference sequence). The CDR3 is made up of 13 amino acids. The CDR3 reads CACISLNSYEQYF. The full variable domain, completed using reference TRBV30 and TRBJ2-7, is SQTIHQWPATLVQPVGSPLSLECTVEGTSNPNLYWYRQAAGRGLQLLFYSVGIGQISSEVPQNLSASRPQDRQFILSSKKLLLSDSGFYLCACISLNSYEQYFGPGTRLTVT.

The chain uses TRBV25-1 and TRBJ1-1; the D call of TRBD1 rests on TCRdb alone, since no DNA is present to check it. CDR3 length: 11 amino acids. From germline, CDR1 is MGHDK and CDR2 SYGVNS. The CDR3 loop reads CATLTGLEAFF.

V and J are TRBV9 and TRBJ2-1; lacking DNA, the TRBD1 call made by TCRdb goes unchecked. The germline gives CDR1 SGDLS, CDR2 YYNGEE. CDR3 size: 15 residues. CDR3 sequence: CASSPRDRDYNEQFF.

CDR3 loop: CASGTGRLDTEAFF. This chain joins TRBV5-1 and TRBJ1-1; checking the TCRdb D call of TRBD1 is not possible without DNA. CDR1 and CDR2 (germline): SGHRS, YFSETQ. CDR3 length: 14 residues.

This chain links TRBV20-1 with TRBJ2-2; the D gene TCRdb calls, TRBD1, cannot be checked with no DNA. The CDR3 sequence is 18 residues long. In germline, CDR1 is DFQATT, CDR2 SNEGSKA (reference sequence). CDR3 protein: CSARANLGQGAITGELFF.

The chain is built from TRBV12-2 and TRBJ1-5; the TRBD1 assignment by TCRdb is unverifiable without DNA. TRBV12-2 is recorded as a pseudogene. This CDR3 comprises 16 residues. CDR3 residues: CASRLVRGANNQPQHF.

The chain joins TRBV2 to TRBJ2-1; TCRdb indicates TRBD2, and absent DNA this call remains unverified. The CDR3 is made up of 17 amino acids. Germline V CDR1 and CDR2: SNHLY, FYNNEI. CDR3 amino acids: CASGRTSGTETSNEQFF.

The rearrangement links TRBV20-1 to TRBJ2-3; as DNA is missing, the TRBD2 call by TCRdb cannot be tested. This CDR3 has 14 amino acids. Germline CDR1 and CDR2: DFQATT and SNEGSKA (reference sequence). The CDR3 protein is CSAPTRGSTDTQYF.

V and J are TRBV12-3 or TRBV12-4 and TRBJ2-1; TCRdb's D call, TRBD2, is unchecked because there is no DNA. The CDR3 totals 11 residues. CDR3 loop: CASSRDSTEFF.

The V and J genes are TRBV24-1 and TRBJ2-7; TCRdb calls TRBD1, which cannot be checked without DNA. The CDR3 loop spans 13 amino acids. Germline V gene lookup returns CDR1 KGHDR and CDR2 SFDVKD. This CDR3 is CATSGTETYEQYF.

This chain connects TRBV5-1 to TRBJ2-2. Per the germline V gene, CDR1 is SGHRS and CDR2 is YFSETQ. The CDR3 has 13 amino acids. CDR3: CASSLEATGELFF.